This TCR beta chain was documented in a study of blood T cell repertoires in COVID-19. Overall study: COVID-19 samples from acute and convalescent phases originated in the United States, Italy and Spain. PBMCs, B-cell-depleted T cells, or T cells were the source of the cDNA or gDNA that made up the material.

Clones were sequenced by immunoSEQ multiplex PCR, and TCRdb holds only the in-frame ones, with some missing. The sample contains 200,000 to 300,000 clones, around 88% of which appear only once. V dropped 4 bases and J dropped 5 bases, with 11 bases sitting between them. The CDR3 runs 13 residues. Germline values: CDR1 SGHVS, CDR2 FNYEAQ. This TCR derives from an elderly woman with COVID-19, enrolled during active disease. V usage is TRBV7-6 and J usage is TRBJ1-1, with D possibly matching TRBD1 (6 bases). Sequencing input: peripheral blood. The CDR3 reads CASSSGEGTEAFF. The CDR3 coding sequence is TGTGCCAGCAGCTCAGGGGAAGGGACTGAAGCTTTCTTT.